The text below deals with one T cell receptor beta chain. What it binds is not known. The protocol was immunoSEQ multiplex PCR, while the TCRdb copy is restricted to in-frame clones and leaves out a portion. The sample records tens of thousands of clones, just under 90% being singletons. The CDR3 sequence is 15 residues long. Trimming stripped 1 base from V and 0 bases from J, with 10 bases between. In germline, CDR1 is MNHNY, CDR2 SVGAGI (reference sequence). This sample is part of a study of OX40 agonist ivuxolimab in advanced cancers. In the study overall: Ivuxolimab, an agonist antibody against OX40 (CD134), was given to patients. Study results and caveats: The authors also found low normalized T-cell clonal expansion in some nonresponders.

The material was CD4+ or CD8+ T cells sorted from blood, obtained in a trial of the OX40 agonist ivuxolimab. The V and J genes are TRBV6-6 and TRBJ2-7; D is uncertain. The TCR was taken from an adult with an advanced solid tumor such as melanoma, head and neck, liver or kidney cancer. CDR3 sequence reads: CASSYFAQSSYEQYF. The CDR3 DNA sequence: TGTGCCAGCAGTTACTTTGCGCAGAGCTCCTACGAGCAGTACTTC.